The 20 T cell receptor beta chains presented below share a single source sample, sequenced in a study of post-analysis software for immune sequencing data. Points from the study as a whole: Four or five TRBV segments, TRBV5-6, TRBV5-1 and TRBV20-1 among them, were found more frequent in patients than controls.

The library was made from cDNA and included unique molecular identifiers. TCRdb passed the PCR reads through MiXCR, listing each CDR3 protein once. Of about 200,000 distinct CDR3 sequences in the sample, roughly 30% were seen once. Their recognized antigens are unknown. The sample taken for sequencing was blood. These receptors were collected from a girl between 2 and 17 years old with multiple sclerosis.

This clonotype has at least ten counts. The rearrangement links TRBV12-3 or TRBV12-4 to TRBJ1-5, with D maybe TRBD1 (6 bases). This CDR3 is 14 amino acids long. V lost 4 bases, J lost 6 bases, and 13 bases lay in between. Written as DNA, the CDR3 is TGTGCCAGCAGTTCAAACAGGGAGGGTCAGCCCCAGCATTTT. Its protein is CASSSNREGQPQHF.

There are many counts of this clonotype. The rearrangement uses TRBV7-6 and TRBJ2-3, with 9 bases that match TRBD1. The V gene's germline CDR1 is SGHVS and CDR2 FNYEAQ. The CDR3 extends over 15 amino acids. V dropped 5 bases and J dropped 3; count of bases not matched to a gene: 6. CDR3 in DNA: TGTGCCAGCAGCACCCGGACAGGGGCGACAGATACGCAGTATTTT. Translating it yields CASSTRTGATDTQYF.

Points on this clonotype: One end of the junction is discordant with germline, which a read error may explain. The chain uses TRBV6-5 and TRBJ2-4, with a tentative D call TRBD1 (6 bases). The J call is in doubt because the DNA end fits TRBJ2-7 better. Germline assignment: CDR1 MNHEY and CDR2 SVGAGI. This CDR3 has 14 residues. CDR3 region: CASRYREMSCEQYF. CDR3 coding DNA: TGTGCCAGCAGGTACAGGGAGATGTCCTGCGAGCAGTACTTC.

This clonotype was counted ten times or more. The chain couples TRBV2 to TRBJ2-7; TRBD2 might be the D (6 bases). The V gene lost 8 bases and the J gene lost 0 bases, with 20 bases spanning the gap. CDR3 length: 16 residues. Germline V gives CDR1 SNHLY, CDR2 FYNNEI. The CDR3 is CASGRGFSSSSYEQYF. CDR3 sequence (DNA): TGTGCCAGCGGTCGGGGGTTCAGCTCGAGCTCCTACGAGCAGTACTTC.

Regarding this clonotype: A read error is possible here, since a much larger clone lies one base away. This chain links TRBV6-6 with TRBJ1-2; no definite D call. The V gene lost 10 bases and the J gene lost 7 bases, with 19 bases spanning the gap. This CDR3 region has 13 residues. Per germline, CDR1 MNHNY and CDR2 SVGAGI (reference sequence). CDR3 protein: CAISPRKFGGYTF. The DNA for the CDR3 is TGTGCCATCTCGCCCCGGAAGTTCGGTGGCTACACCTTC.

Concerning this clonotype itself: One junction end disagrees with the germline gene, perhaps due to a read error. The rearrangement uses TRBV7-9 and TRBJ2-5; 8 bases line up with TRBD1. This CDR3 contains 14 residues. Germline values: CDR1 SEHNR, CDR2 FQNEAQ (reference sequence). In nucleotides, the CDR3 is TGTACCAGCAGCTTAGGTACAGGGGGAGAGACCCAGTACTTC. Its translation: CTSSLGTGGETQYF.

A remark on this clonotype: A much more abundant neighbour one base away suggests this may be a read error. The chain employs TRBV27 and TRBJ2-5; 11 positions match TRBD2. Judging by the DNA end, TRBJ2-7 fits better; the J call may be wrong. The CDR3 extends over 15 amino acids. Germline V lookup: CDR1 MNHEY, CDR2 SMNVEV (reference sequence). This CDR3 is CASRPTSGSGYEQYF. The CDR3 DNA is TGTGCCAGCAGGCCCACTAGCGGGAGTGGCTACGAGCAGTACTTC.

This clonotype appeared a few times. This chain uses TRBV12-3 or TRBV12-4 with TRBJ2-2, with TRBD1 matching over 9 bases. The CDR3 loop spans 14 amino acids. Unmatched junction bases numbered 4, after V lost 6 bases and J lost 5 bases. CDR3 sequence (DNA): TGTGCCAGCAGGGGACAGGGAAAAACCGGGGAGCTGTTTTTT. Its translation is CASRGQGKTGELFF.

Points on this clonotype: This could be a read error, since a much larger clone is one nucleotide away. The chain is built from TRBV29-1 and TRBJ2-3; D uncertain. The CDR3 has 13 residues. CDR1 is SQVTM and CDR2 is ANQGSEA in the germline V gene. V lost 3 bases and J 2 bases, leaving 9 bases between the germline ends. This chain's CDR3 is CSVEGRTTDTQYF. DNA of the CDR3: TGCAGCGTTGAGGGCCGTACCACAGATACGCAGTATTTT.

The chain links TRBV5-1 to TRBJ1-4, with D possibly TRBD1 on 5 matching bases. This CDR3 has 14 amino acids. Trimming pared 3 bases from V and 5 bases from J, leaving 11 bases between. Germline values: CDR1 SGHRS, CDR2 YFSETQ. The CDR3: CASSSRGPNEKLFF. The CDR3 bases are TGCGCCAGCAGCTCGCGGGGACCGAATGAAAAACTGTTTTTT. Full variable domain (rest looked up from reference TRBV5-1 and TRBJ1-4): KAGVTQTPRYLIKTRGQQVTLSCSPISGHRSVSWYQQTPGQGLQFLFEYFSETQRNKGNFPGRFSGRQFSNSRSEMNVSTLELGDSALYLCASSSRGPNEKLFFGSGTQLSVL.

Note on this clonotype: A much larger clone lies a single base off, so this may be a read error. J is TRBJ2-4 and V is TRBV15, with 7 positions matching TRBD2. This CDR3 spans 17 amino acids. J gave up 1 base and V 0 bases, and 6 bases lay outside the gene matches. The germline gives CDR1 LNHNV, CDR2 YYDKDF (reference sequence). CDR3 nucleotide sequence: TGTGCCACCAGCAGAGATGGCGGGGGTGACGCCAAAAACATTCAGTACTTC. This translates into CATSRDGGGDAKNIQYF.

This clonotype was picked up many times. The J gene is TRBJ1-2, the V gene TRBV24-1; the D is unclear. Deletions cut 1 base from V and 5 bases from J, with 7 bases between. Germline values: CDR1 KGHDR, CDR2 SFDVKD. The CDR3 length is 13 residues. The CDR3 spells CATSDLHGYGYTF. CDR3 coding DNA: TGTGCCACCAGTGATTTACACGGGTATGGCTACACCTTC.

This clonotype was counted at least ten times. This chain links TRBV28 with TRBJ2-5; the D is unclear. The germline V gene encodes CDR1 MDHEN and CDR2 SYDVKM. V lost 3 bases and J 9 bases, leaving 17 bases between the germline ends. The CDR3 runs to 14 residues. The CDR3 sequence is CASSLVGPEFSQYF. CDR3 DNA sequence: TGTGCCAGCAGTTTGGTTGGGCCAGAGTTTTCCCAGTACTTC.

This clonotype came up many times. The chain joins TRBV20-1 to TRBJ2-3, with D unclear. Deletions cut 3 bases from V and 8 bases from J, with 6 bases between. The CDR3 covers 10 residues. CDR1 is DFQATT and CDR2 is SNEGSKA in the germline V gene (reference sequence). CDR3 in amino acids: CSARPATQYF. CDR3 DNA: TGCAGTGCTAGGCCGGCTACGCAGTATTTT.

V is TRBV13 and J is TRBJ1-2; TRBD1 agrees at 12 bases. Per the germline V gene, CDR1 is PRHDT and CDR2 is FYEKMQ (reference sequence). This CDR3 has 14 amino acids. V gave up 6 bases and J gave up 6 bases; unmatched junction bases: 5. CDR3 sequence: CASRSRDRGHGYTF. CDR3 DNA sequence: TGTGCCAGCAGGTCCCGGGACAGGGGGCATGGCTACACCTTC.

This clonotype was counted a few times. The chain combines TRBV6-8 with TRBJ2-3; tentative D call: TRBD2 (5 bases). V was shortened by 8 bases and J by 5 bases, with 14 bases between the two germline ends. The CDR3 spans 13 residues. In germline, CDR1 is MNHGY, CDR2 SAAAGT. The CDR3 nucleotides read TGTGCCAGCCTTCTCGGGGATGAAGATACGCAGTATTTT. Protein sequence: CASLLGDEDTQYF.

The genes are TRBV4-1 and TRBJ2-7; TRBD2 might be the D (8 bases). This CDR3 region has 16 residues. The germline CDR1 and CDR2 sequences are MGHRA and YSYEKL. The germline V and J ends were trimmed by 4 bases and 10 bases, with 26 bases remaining between them. The CDR3 here is CASSLTPGLGGSEQYF. The DNA for the CDR3 is TGCGCCAGCAGCCTAACCCCGGGACTAGGGGGCTCCGAACAGTACTTC.

The V and J genes are TRBV29-1 and TRBJ2-7; TRBD2 is a possible D gene (5 bases). The V gene lost 4 bases and the J gene lost 3 bases, with 10 bases spanning the gap. In germline, CDR1 is SQVTM, CDR2 ANQGSEA. There are 12 residues in the CDR3. The CDR3 DNA is TGCAGCGTTGGGCTAGGGAGCTACGAGCAGTACTTC. Residues: CSVGLGSYEQYF.

J is TRBJ1-6 and V is TRBV5-4; 9 bases map to TRBD1. This CDR3 is built from 16 residues. The V and J ends lost 3 bases and 9 bases, in that order; junction bases with no gene match: 10. Germline CDR1 SGHNT, CDR2 YYREEE (reference sequence). The CDR3 loop reads CASSSPPGQGGSPLHF. The CDR3 DNA reads TGTGCCAGCAGCTCCCCGCCGGGACAGGGAGGTTCACCCCTCCACTTT.

Turning to this clonotype: Being one base from a much bigger clone, this may be a read error. J is TRBJ2-1 and V is TRBV4-2, with 7 nucleotides matching TRBD1. With the DNA end fitting TRBJ2-7 better, the J assignment may be wrong. Germline V gene data show CDR1 as LGHNA and CDR2 as YNFKEQ. The CDR3 has 13 amino acids. CDR3 residues: CASNQLDRDEQYF. The CDR3 DNA reads TGTGCCAGCAACCAATTAGACAGGGACGAGCAGTACTTC.